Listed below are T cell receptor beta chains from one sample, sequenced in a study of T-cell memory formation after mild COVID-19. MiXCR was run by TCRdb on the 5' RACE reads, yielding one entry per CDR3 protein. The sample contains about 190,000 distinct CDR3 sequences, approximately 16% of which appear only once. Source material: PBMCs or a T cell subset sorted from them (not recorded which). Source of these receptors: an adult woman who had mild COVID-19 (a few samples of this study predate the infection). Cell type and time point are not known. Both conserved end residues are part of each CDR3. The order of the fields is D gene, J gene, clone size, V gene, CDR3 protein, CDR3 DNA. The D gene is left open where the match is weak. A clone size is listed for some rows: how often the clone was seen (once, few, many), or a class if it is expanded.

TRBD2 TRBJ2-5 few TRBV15 CATSGGLEGTQYF TGTGCCACCAGCGGTGGACTAGAGGGGACCCAGTACTTC
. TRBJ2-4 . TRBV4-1 CASSQGGAKGRAKNIQYF TGCGCCAGCAGCCAAGGTGGAGCCAAGGGGAGGGCCAAAAACATTCAGTACTTC
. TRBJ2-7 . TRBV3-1 CASSQGRREQYF TGTGCCAGCAGCCAAGGGAGGAGAGAGCAGTACTTC
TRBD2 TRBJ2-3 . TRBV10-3 CAISAGGGPDTQYF TGTGCCATCAGTGCCGGGGGGGGCCCAGATACGCAGTATTTT
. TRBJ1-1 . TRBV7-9 CASSPPAEAFF TGTGCCAGCAGCCCGCCGGCTGAAGCTTTCTTT
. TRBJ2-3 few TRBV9 CASSTHTDTQYF TGTGCCAGCAGCACCCACACAGATACGCAGTATTTT
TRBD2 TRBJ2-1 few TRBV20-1 CSARAGGGGAPEQFF TGCAGTGCTAGAGCTGGAGGCGGGGGGGCCCCTGAGCAGTTCTTC
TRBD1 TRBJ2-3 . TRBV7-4 CASRNETGLDTQYF TGTGCCAGCAGAAATGAGACAGGGCTAGATACGCAGTATTTT
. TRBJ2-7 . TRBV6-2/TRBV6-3 CASGRPGAARGEQYF TGTGCCAGCGGAAGACCAGGGGCCGCTCGGGGCGAGCAGTACTTC
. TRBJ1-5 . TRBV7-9 CASSSRTGGGPQHF TGTGCCAGCAGCTCCCGGACGGGGGGTGGGCCCCAGCATTTT
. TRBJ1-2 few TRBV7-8 CASSSTGANYGYTF TGTGCCAGCAGTTCCACGGGGGCGAACTATGGCTACACCTTC